The 25 T cell receptor beta chains below all came from one sample that was sequenced in a study of beta chain features in type 1 diabetes. The sequenced template was cDNA made from the entire isolated RNA. The repertoire was sequenced with immunoSEQ multiplex PCR; TCRdb's copy has only in-frame clones and lacks some. The sample shows about 620,000 clones, 15% to 18% of them seen only once. What was sequenced was naive CD4+ T cells from blood. These receptors were taken from a young man in good health.

This clone was seen a handful of times. The chain joins TRBV5-1 to TRBJ2-2; D is unresolved. CDR3 size: 13 residues. From germline, CDR1 is SGHRS and CDR2 YFSETQ. The V and J ends lost 4 bases and 5 bases respectively, with 9 bases between them. The CDR3 protein is CASSEWWTGELFF. CDR3 in DNA: TGCGCCAGCAGCGAGTGGTGGACCGGGGAGCTGTTTTTT.

The CDR3: CASSLRRGRSSGANVLTF. The CDR3 DNA reads TGTGCCAGCAGCTTAAGGAGGGGGCGCAGCTCTGGGGCCAACGTCCTGACTTTC. V and J are TRBV7-2 and TRBJ2-6; D may be TRBD1 (7 bases). V was pared by 2 bases and J by 0 bases, with 14 bases between. Germline loops: CDR1 SGHTA, CDR2 FQGNSA. The CDR3 consists of 18 residues.

This chain joins TRBV7-2 and TRBJ2-4, with D possibly called TRBD1 or TRBD2 (5 bases each). V was cut by 2 bases and J by 6 bases, with 20 bases left in between. In germline, CDR1 is SGHTA, CDR2 FQGNSA. The CDR3 is 17 residues long. The CDR3 here is CASSLSQGVGRRNIQYF. The CDR3 DNA follows: TGTGCCAGCAGCTTATCCCAGGGAGTAGGTCGTAGAAACATTCAGTACTTC. The whole variable domain, remainder taken from reference TRBV7-2 and TRBJ2-4, is GAGVSQSPSNKVTEKGKDVELRCDPISGHTALYWYRQSLGQGLEFLIYFQGNSAPDKSGLPSDRFSAERTGGSVSTLTIQRTQQEDSAVYLCASSLSQGVGRRNIQYFGAGTRLSVL.

The chain combines TRBV4-2 with TRBJ2-7; D unresolved. Germline V gene data show CDR1 as LGHNA and CDR2 as YNFKEQ. This CDR3 has 19 amino acids. V was trimmed by 1 base and J by 1 base, leaving 23 bases between them. The CDR3 nucleotides are TGTGCCAGCAGCCAAGGGTGGTCCTTAGACCAAGGGCCATCCTACGAGCAGTACTTC. This gives the protein CASSQGWSLDQGPSYEQYF.

The V call is TRBV2, the J call TRBJ2-3; 11 bases agree with TRBD2. CDR1 and CDR2 (germline): SNHLY, FYNNEI. CDR3 length equals 16 residues. Germline trimming cut 7 bases from V and 1 base from J; bases unmatched to any gene: 7. The CDR3 bases are TGTGCCAGCATGTTTAGCGGGAGGGCCCGCACAGATACGCAGTATTTT. Its protein is CASMFSGRARTDTQYF. The variable domain in full, completed from reference TRBV2 and TRBJ2-3, reads EPEVTQTPSHQVTQMGQEVILRCVPISNHLYFYWYRQILGQKVEFLVSFYNNEISEKSEIFDDQFSVERPDGSNFTLKIRSTKLEDSAMYFCASMFSGRARTDTQYFGPGTRLTVL.

This sequence joins TRBV9 and TRBJ2-2; no firm D call. From germline, CDR1 is SGDLS and CDR2 YYNGEE. V dropped 0 bases and J dropped 3 bases, with 15 bases sitting between them. This CDR3 contains 17 residues. This CDR3 is CASSVEFFHGDTGELFF. As DNA, the CDR3 is TGTGCCAGCAGCGTAGAGTTCTTTCACGGCGACACCGGGGAGCTGTTTTTT.

The rearrangement joins TRBV4-3 to TRBJ2-7; 9 positions agree with TRBD1. The J segment lost 6 bases and the V segment lost 0 bases, leaving 0 bases of the junction unmatched. CDR1 and CDR2 (germline): LGHNA, YSLEER. The length of the CDR3 is 13 residues. The chain's CDR3 is CASSQETGGEQYF. CDR3 bases: TGCGCCAGCAGCCAAGAGACAGGGGGCGAGCAGTACTTC.

This clone turned up a few times. This chain connects TRBV7-2 to TRBJ2-2; perhaps D is TRBD1 or TRBD2 (5 bases each). CDR1 and CDR2 from the germline V gene are SGHTA and FQGNSA. Trimming cost V 4 bases and J 4 bases, with 10 bases left between them. The CDR3 length is 14 residues. The CDR3 sequence: CASSSTGGTGELFF. CDR3 nucleotide sequence: TGTGCCAGCAGCTCGACTGGGGGCACCGGGGAGCTGTTTTTT.

There are a few counts of this clone. The V call is TRBV7-3, the J call TRBJ2-4; a weak D match, TRBD2 (5 bases). V was trimmed by 11 bases and J by 0 bases, leaving 14 bases between them. The CDR3 contains 14 residues. The V gene's germline CDR1 is SGHTA and CDR2 FQGTGA. The DNA of the CDR3 is TGTGCCTTCCTCCGGGAACTAGCCAAAAACATTCAGTACTTC. Amino acids: CAFLRELAKNIQYF.

This clone was observed a handful of times. This chain links TRBV10-3 with TRBJ1-1; a possible D gene is TRBD1 (6 bases). In germline, CDR1 is ENHRY, CDR2 SYGVKD. The V gene lost 0 bases and the J gene lost 4 bases, with 15 bases spanning the gap. The CDR3 loop spans 16 amino acids. The CDR3 region is CAISESNRGLGTEAFF. Written as DNA, the CDR3 is TGTGCCATCAGTGAGTCGAATCGGGGGCTGGGCACTGAAGCTTTCTTT.

V gene TRBV7-9 combines with J gene TRBJ2-4; tentative D call: TRBD2 (5 bases). The CDR3 totals 16 residues. Deletions cut 4 bases from V and 0 bases from J, with 13 bases between. The germline CDR1 and CDR2 sequences are SEHNR and FQNEAQ (reference sequence). CDR3 DNA: TGTGCCAGCAGCTCTAGCTCCAACTTAGCCAAAAACATTCAGTACTTC. Its protein product is CASSSSSNLAKNIQYF. Together with reference TRBV7-9 and TRBJ2-4, the CDR3 gives the full variable domain: DTGVSQNPRHKITKRGQNVTFRCDPISEHNRLYWYRQTLGQGPEFLTYFQNEAQLEKSRLLSDRFSAERPKGSFSTLEIQRTEQGDSAMYLCASSSSSNLAKNIQYFGAGTRLSVL.

The rearrangement links TRBV2 to TRBJ2-7; 8 bases are shared with TRBD1. The CDR3 runs to 14 residues. V gave up 7 bases and J gave up 3 bases; unmatched junction bases: 8. CDR1 is SNHLY, CDR2 FYNNEI, per germline. CDR3 nucleotide sequence: TGTGCCAGCAAGAACCAGGGGGCTAGCTACGAGCAGTACTTC. Encoded protein: CASKNQGASYEQYF.

The J gene is TRBJ1-2, the V gene TRBV10-3; unclear D gene. The CDR3 is made up of 15 amino acids. The V end was cut by 2 bases, the J end by 3 bases, with 13 bases between. The germline V gene has CDR1 ENHRY and CDR2 SYGVKD. The CDR3 DNA is TGTGCCATCAGTGAGCCGGTGGCCACGGACTATGGCTACACCTTC. It codes for CAISEPVATDYGYTF.

The chain is built from TRBV7-9 and TRBJ2-3, with TRBD2 identical over 7 bases. From germline, CDR1 is SEHNR and CDR2 FQNEAQ (reference sequence). The CDR3 sequence is 16 residues long. V was pared by 2 bases and J by 0 bases, with 5 bases of the junction left unmatched. CDR3 coding DNA: TGTGCCAGCAGCTTAAAGGGGACTACTAGCACAGATACGCAGTATTTT. Its protein product is CASSLKGTTSTDTQYF.

This clone was seen a handful of times. The V call is TRBV7-9, the J call TRBJ1-2; weak D call: TRBD1 (6 bases). The CDR3 contains 16 residues. Trimming cost V 0 bases and J 4 bases, with 15 bases left between them. Germline CDR1 and CDR2: SEHNR and FQNEAQ (reference sequence). The CDR3 here is CASSLARGGPIYGYTF. In nucleotides, the CDR3 is TGTGCCAGCAGCTTAGCCCGGGGGGGCCCCATCTATGGCTACACCTTC. The entire variable domain, with the rest obtained from reference TRBV7-9 and TRBJ1-2, is as follows: DTGVSQNPRHKITKRGQNVTFRCDPISEHNRLYWYRQTLGQGPEFLTYFQNEAQLEKSRLLSDRFSAERPKGSFSTLEIQRTEQGDSAMYLCASSLARGGPIYGYTFGSGTRLTVV.

This chain uses TRBV6-5 with TRBJ2-7; D is unclear. Trimming stripped 5 bases from V and 3 bases from J, with 17 bases between. The CDR3 is 15 residues long. Germline CDR1 MNHEY, CDR2 SVGAGI. CDR3 bases: TGTGCCAGCAGTCCCACCCGGTCCGTAAGCTACGAGCAGTACTTC. It specifies CASSPTRSVSYEQYF.

A few counts support this clone. This CDR3 is also generated by other DNA sequences in the sample. This chain uses TRBV29-1 with TRBJ1-1; a possible D gene is TRBD1 (6 bases). The germline gives CDR1 SQVTM, CDR2 ANQGSEA. This CDR3 spans 13 amino acids. V gave up 5 bases and J gave up 0 bases, with 10 bases separating them. The CDR3 bases are TGCAGCGTTTACAGGGTCATGAACACTGAAGCTTTCTTT. It codes for CSVYRVMNTEAFF. Full variable domain (rest looked up from reference TRBV29-1 and TRBJ1-1): SAVISQKPSRDICQRGTSLTIQCQVDSQVTMMFWYRQQPGQSLTLIATANQGSEATYESGFVIDKFPISRPNLTFSTLTVSNMSPEDSSIYLCSVYRVMNTEAFFGQGTRLTVV.

This clone has more than one count but fewer than ten. The chain joins TRBV7-2 to TRBJ1-3; D not resolved. From germline, CDR1 is SGHTA and CDR2 FQGNSA. The CDR3 has 14 residues. The V gene lost 1 base and the J gene lost 2 bases, with 6 bases spanning the gap. This CDR3 reads CASSLVQAGNTIYF. As DNA, the CDR3 is TGTGCCAGCAGCTTAGTCCAAGCTGGAAACACCATATATTTT.

V and J are TRBV7-2 and TRBJ2-4; D gene uncertain. Germline V gene data show CDR1 as SGHTA and CDR2 as FQGNSA. The CDR3 totals 16 residues. Between the trimmed V and J ends, which lost 5 bases and 0 bases, there was a span of 14 bases. CDR3 bases: TGTGCCAGCAGCAGTAGGTCTTCGTTAGCCAAAAACATTCAGTACTTC. It specifies CASSSRSSLAKNIQYF.

This clone was detected only a few times. The chain uses TRBV4-2 and TRBJ1-3; D call uncertain. The CDR3 is 13 amino acids. With 4 bases removed from V and 1 base from J, the gap between germline ends came to 5 bases. Germline assignment: CDR1 LGHNA and CDR2 YNFKEQ. The CDR3: CASSPESGNTIYF. CDR3 nucleotide sequence: TGTGCCAGCAGCCCCGAGTCTGGAAACACCATATATTTT.

This clone was detected only a few times. The chain is built from TRBV18 and TRBJ2-3; TRBD2 agrees at 8 bases. Germline-derived CDR1 and CDR2 are KGHSH and LQKENI. Trimming cost V 0 bases and J 0 bases; bases outside gene matches: 5. The CDR3 totals 17 residues. CDR3 DNA: TGTGCCAGCTCACCACCAAAGCGGGGGCCTAGCACAGATACGCAGTATTTT. It translates to CASSPPKRGPSTDTQYF.

This clone has more than one count but fewer than ten. This chain links TRBV13 with TRBJ1-2; the D gene is possibly TRBD1 (5 bases). The length of the CDR3 is 14 residues. Looked up from germline, CDR1 is PRHDT and CDR2 is FYEKMQ (reference sequence). Between the trimmed V and J ends, which lost 5 bases and 2 bases, there was a span of 12 bases. The CDR3: CASSPMGGNYGYTF. Here the CDR3 DNA reads TGTGCCAGCAGCCCGATGGGGGGAAACTATGGCTACACCTTC.

The rearrangement uses TRBV11-2 and TRBJ2-5, with 12 positions matching TRBD2. Germline CDR1 and CDR2: SGHAT and FQNNGV. J lost 13 bases, V lost 6 bases, and 9 bases had no gene match. CDR3 length: 13 amino acids. In DNA, the CDR3 is TGTGCCAGCAGTTCGGGACTAGCGGGTTCCATGTACTTC. Protein: CASSSGLAGSMYF. The entire variable domain, with the rest obtained from reference TRBV11-2 and TRBJ2-5, is as follows: EAGVAQSPRYKIIEKRQSVAFWCNPISGHATLYWYQQILGQGPKLLIQFQNNGVVDDSQLPKDRFSAERLKGVDSTLKIQPAKLEDSAVYLCASSSGLAGSMYFGPGTRLLVL.

CDR3 residues: CASSSGQGNTEAFF. Here the CDR3 DNA reads TGTGCCAGCAGTTCAGGACAGGGGAACACTGAAGCTTTCTTT. This rearrangement joins TRBV5-4 to TRBJ1-1; TRBD1 matches at 8 bases. Germline V gives CDR1 SGHNT, CDR2 YYREEE (reference sequence). The CDR3 totals 14 residues. The J segment lost 1 base and the V segment lost 5 bases, leaving 4 bases of the junction unmatched.

This clone has a handful of counts. The chain uses TRBV30 and TRBJ2-5, with D perhaps TRBD2 (6 bases). The DNA end favors TRBJ2-7, so the J call may be wrong. CDR3 size: 14 residues. Germline assignment: CDR1 GTSNPN and CDR2 SVGIG (reference sequence). Here the CDR3 reads CAWSILARSYEQYF. The DNA of the CDR3 is TGTGCCTGGAGTATACTAGCTAGGTCCTACGAGCAGTACTTC.